This TCR beta chain comes out of a study of T-cell reconstitution after alpha-beta-depleted transplantation in children. The study, taken as a whole, reports: A year had passed since transplant, and T-cell counts and diversity by then came mostly from newly produced T cells. It was reported that alpha-beta T cells came from several hundred expanded graft clones (about two months after transplant).

The CDR3 is 14 residues long. Trimming cost V 6 bases and J 5 bases; bases outside gene matches: 6. A library of TCRbeta sequences, prepared with unique molecular identifiers, was generated. TCRdb re-analysed the PCR reads in MiXCR, keeping a single row per CDR3 protein. The data hold about 340,000 distinct CDR3 sequences, with about 17% observed a single time. This clonotype has only a few counts. Its antigen is currently unknown. Specimen: PBMCs, mostly from graft donor cells, collected 360 days after TCRalphabeta/CD19-depleted stem cell transplant. The source of this sequence is a male patient aged 2-15 years who had a stem cell transplant for acute lymphoblastic leukemia, so the T cells may come from the graft donor. The chain employs TRBV12-3 or TRBV12-4 and TRBJ2-2; 7 bases align to TRBD1. CDR3 nucleotides: TGTGCCAGCAGCCCGCTCAGGGGGACCGGGGAGCTGTTTTTT. Amino acids: CASSPLRGTGELFF.